This T cell receptor beta chain was sequenced for a study of T cell responses to AZD1222 COVID-19 vaccine. The method was immunoSEQ multiplex PCR; TCRdb's version includes in-frame clones alone and lacks a portion of them. The table lists around 130,000 clones, approximately 90% of them singletons, with around 3% in the top ten. Turning to this clone: Its antigen is unknown.

Whole-study findings and limits: Repertoires were sampled only after the peak T cell response.

The analysis combined second doses at about 4 or about 12 weeks. Germline loops: CDR1 SGHTA, CDR2 FQGNSA. Trimming cost V 9 bases and J 0 bases, with 11 bases left between them. The CDR3 length is 13 residues. This rearrangement joins TRBV7-2 to TRBJ1-1; D gene uncertain. This material consisted of peripheral blood, taken 28 days after the second AZD1222 dose. This TCR was recovered from an adult who received the AZD1222 COVID-19 vaccine. CDR3 loop: CASKDRLNTEAFF. CDR3 nucleotide sequence: TGTGCCAGTAAAGACCGTCTGAACACTGAAGCTTTCTTT.